This T cell receptor beta chain emerged from a study of T cell clonotyping in hematopoietic cell transplantation. Study-level results: Few recipient clonotypes overlapped donors; over 97% were de novo at given depth.

Between the trimmed V and J ends, which lost 6 bases and 4 bases, there was a span of 15 bases. The CDR3 totals 14 residues. CDR1 and CDR2 from the germline V gene are MNHEY and SVGAGI. Only in-frame clones appear in the TCRdb table, and some are missing; sequencing was by immunoSEQ multiplex PCR. This repertoire shows more than 15,000 clones, over 50% found once; its top ten account for roughly 10%. Blood collection times were about day -28 and days 30, 100, 180 posttransplant. About this clone: Its antigen remains unidentified.

The sample was PBMCs, taken 30 days after allogeneic stem cell transplant. This receptor was taken from a male patient aged 45-60 years who had an allogeneic stem cell transplant from an unrelated donor, so T cells may come from the graft donor. Some clones in this sample may be carry-over from other donors' samples. This chain connects TRBV6-5 to TRBJ1-2; D not resolved. The CDR3 loop reads CASSPHTDGYGYTF. The CDR3 bases are TGTGCCAGCAGCCCCCATACAGACGGCTATGGCTACACCTTC.